This TCR beta chain was sequenced in a study of blood T cell repertoires in acute mononucleosis (dated by TCRdb to 2020 to 2022). In terms of the full investigation: Acute-phase samples, which represented the primary response, were collected within 2 weeks of symptom onset. In acute infection, YVL-BR-specific cells made up a mean of roughly 2.1% of blood CD8 T cells and GLC-BM-specific cells made up a mean of roughly 1.1%. A mean blood EBV load of approximately 4 log10 genome copies per million B cells was observed during acute infection, and a mean blood EBV load of 2.5 to 3 was observed at convalescence. What the study reported, not specific to this receptor: Although only approximately 10% of unique acute clonotypes carried over into convalescence, these persisting clonotypes made up most of the response, and the remainder were seemingly replaced by new, diverse de novo clonotypes. Only three donors were included in the cohort, so group averages were based on very few individuals. Low acute-to-convalescent clonotype overlap might partly reflect sampling error, because only a fraction of each donor's blood was analyzed. For BRLF1 (YVL-BR), TCRalpha CDR3 motifs played a dominant role and TCRbeta a minimal role in TCR repertoire selection.

This clone appeared a few times. No much larger clonotype is one base removed from it; base qualities were not supplied. V loses 8 bases at its end and J loses 4 bases; junction bases beyond the gene matches: 10. CDR1 is given as GTSNPN and CDR2 as SVGIG, both from the germline V gene (reference sequence). Measured from the cysteine to the phenylalanine, the CDR3 is 15 residues long. Only CDR3 DNA is held: 45 bases, read in frame from base 1. Total RNA from at least 9,500 sorted tetramer+ CD8 T cells was reverse transcribed into cDNA for TCR profiling. CDR3 regions were PCR-amplified with primers annealing to V and J regions, and unique molecular identifiers were added to track templates. TCRalpha and TCRbeta chains were profiled using the immunoSEQ platform, including its sequencing and error-correction standards. Concerning the study's data processing: Clonal copy numbers were corrected for sequencing and PCR errors, and IMGT conventions were followed to define CDR3s. Analysis was restricted to productive rearrangements and was performed with immunoSEQ Analyzer versions 2.0 and 3.0, and gene-pairing frequencies were further processed in Microsoft Excel. Circos plots were used to visualize V-J pairings, and MEME together with a custom motifSearch program was used to find CDR3 motifs. The OLGA algorithm was used to calculate the probability of generation of TCR sequences. Clonotypes found at both visits were termed persistent, clonotypes found only in the acute phase were termed nonpersistent, and clonotypes found only at convalescence were termed de novo. An amino acid clonotype used by more than one donor was defined as a public TCR. Held by TCRdb, this immuneACCESS table contains in-frame sequences only and omits some clones. Under half of the omission traces to an unresolved V gene where checked; the cause of the rest is unknown. The V and J calls and clone size were taken over from that table, and D and trimming were inferred from the DNA. The sample contains a few thousand clones, about 31% of them found a single time. The leading ten clones occupy roughly 45% of the sample.

This specimen's time point label, interpreted: acute infectious mononucleosis, at clinical presentation within 2 weeks of symptom onset (visit 1). The study tracked CD8 T cell responses to two immunodominant EBV epitopes, BRLF1 109 (YVL-BR) and BMLF1 280 (GLC-BM), over primary infection. Primary EBV infection was indicated by a positive serum heterophile antibody test and EBV viral capsid antigen-specific IgM. Total CD8 T cells were first enriched from PBMCs by magnetic positive selection (MACS). A FACSAria III was used to sort live CD3+ CD8+ tetramer+ cells to over 95% purity. A PE-conjugated tetramer loaded with the BRLF1 109-117 peptide was used for cell sorting. TCR repertoires of EBV epitope-specific CD8 T cells were deep-sequenced directly ex vivo after tetramer sorting, at acute infection and at convalescence. Donors were three people aged roughly 18 to 30 with clinical acute infectious mononucleosis and laboratory evidence of primary EBV infection. Heparinized peripheral blood was collected once when donors presented clinically with mononucleosis symptoms and a second time roughly 6 months afterward. Ficoll-Paque density gradient centrifugation was used to isolate PBMCs.

This receptor was taken from a woman between 18 and 29 years old with infectious mononucleosis caused by EBV. The sample was EBV YVL epitope tetramer+ CD8+ T cells sorted from PBMCs, taken during acute infectious mononucleosis. The sample's cell subset or site, from its label and the paper: CD8 T cells binding a tetramer with EBV BRLF1 109-117 peptide (YVL-BR). Here the chain combines TRBV30 and TRBJ2-1; TRBD1 lines up with 11 middle nucleotides. The DNA sequence follows: TGTGCCAGTACCGGGGACAGGGGGTCTTACAATGAGCAGTTCTTC. The translation is CASTGDRGSYNEQFF.